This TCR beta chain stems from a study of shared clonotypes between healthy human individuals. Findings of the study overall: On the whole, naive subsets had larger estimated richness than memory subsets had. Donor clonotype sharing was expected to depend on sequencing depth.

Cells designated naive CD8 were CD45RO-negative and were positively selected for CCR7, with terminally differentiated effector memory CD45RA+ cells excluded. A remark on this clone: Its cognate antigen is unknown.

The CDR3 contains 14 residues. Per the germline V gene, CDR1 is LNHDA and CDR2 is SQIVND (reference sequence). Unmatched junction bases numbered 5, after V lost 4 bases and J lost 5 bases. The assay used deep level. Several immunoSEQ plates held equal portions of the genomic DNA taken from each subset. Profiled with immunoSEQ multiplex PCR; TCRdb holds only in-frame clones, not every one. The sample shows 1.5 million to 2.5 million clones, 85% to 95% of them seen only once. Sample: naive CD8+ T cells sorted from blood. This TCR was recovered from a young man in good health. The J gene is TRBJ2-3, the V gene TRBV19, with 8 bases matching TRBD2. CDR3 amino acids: CASSRRGGVDTQYF. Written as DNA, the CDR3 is TGTGCCAGTAGTAGACGGGGGGGAGTAGATACGCAGTATTTT.